This T cell receptor (beta chain) came from a study of blood T cell repertoires in COVID-19. Overall study: PBMCs, B-cell-depleted T cells, or T cells provided the cDNA or gDNA that made up the material.

This clone has only one observation. Data came from immunoSEQ multiplex PCR; TCRdb stores just in-frame clones and leaves some out. The sample contains 200,000 to 300,000 clones, 84% of which appear only once. The CDR3 has 12 amino acids. CDR1 and CDR2 (germline): MGHDK, SYGVNS. V was shortened by 3 bases and J by 6 bases, with 5 bases between the two germline ends. Sequenced input: peripheral blood. This chain joins TRBV25-1 and TRBJ2-2, with unresolved D. This TCR was recovered from a human donor in a cohort sampled during active COVID-19. The CDR3 spells CASSDLAGELFF. The CDR3 DNA follows: TGTGCCAGCAGTGATCTAGCCGGGGAGCTGTTTTTT.